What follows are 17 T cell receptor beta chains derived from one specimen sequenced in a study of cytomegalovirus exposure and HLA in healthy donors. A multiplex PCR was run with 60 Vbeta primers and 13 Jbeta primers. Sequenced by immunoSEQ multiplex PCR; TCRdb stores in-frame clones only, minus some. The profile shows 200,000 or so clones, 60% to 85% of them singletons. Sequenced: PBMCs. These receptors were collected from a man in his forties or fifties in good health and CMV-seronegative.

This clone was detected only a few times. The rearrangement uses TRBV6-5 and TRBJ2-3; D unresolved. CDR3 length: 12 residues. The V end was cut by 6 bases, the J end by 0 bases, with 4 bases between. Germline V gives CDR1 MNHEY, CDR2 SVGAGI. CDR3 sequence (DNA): TGTGCCAGCAGGGCTAGCACAGATACGCAGTATTTT. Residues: CASRASTDTQYF.

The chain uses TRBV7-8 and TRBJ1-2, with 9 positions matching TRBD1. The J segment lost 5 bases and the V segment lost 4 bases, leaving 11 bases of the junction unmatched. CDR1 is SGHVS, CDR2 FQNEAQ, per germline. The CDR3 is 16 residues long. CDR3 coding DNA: TGTGCCAGCAGCTCGACAGGACAGGGGAGGCGGTATGGCTACACCTTC. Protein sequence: CASSSTGQGRRYGYTF.

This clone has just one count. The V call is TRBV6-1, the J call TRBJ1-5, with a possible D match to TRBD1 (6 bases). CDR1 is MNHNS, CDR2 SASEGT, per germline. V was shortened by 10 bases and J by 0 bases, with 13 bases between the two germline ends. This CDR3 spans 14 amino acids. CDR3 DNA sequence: TGTGCCATCAAAACACAGGGTAGCAATCAGCCCCAGCATTTT. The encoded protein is CAIKTQGSNQPQHF.

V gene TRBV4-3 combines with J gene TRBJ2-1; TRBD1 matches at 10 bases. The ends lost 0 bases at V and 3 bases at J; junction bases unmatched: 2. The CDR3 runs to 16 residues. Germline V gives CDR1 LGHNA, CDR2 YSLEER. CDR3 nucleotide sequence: TGCGCCAGCAGCCAAGATGGGACAGGGGTCTACAATGAGCAGTTCTTC. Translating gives CASSQDGTGVYNEQFF.

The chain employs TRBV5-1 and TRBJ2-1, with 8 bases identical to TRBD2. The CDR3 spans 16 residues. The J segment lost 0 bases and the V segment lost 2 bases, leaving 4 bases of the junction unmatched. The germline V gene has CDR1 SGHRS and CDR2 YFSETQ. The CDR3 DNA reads TGCGCCAGCAGCTTTAGCGGGGCGAGCTCCTACAATGAGCAGTTCTTC. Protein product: CASSFSGASSYNEQFF.

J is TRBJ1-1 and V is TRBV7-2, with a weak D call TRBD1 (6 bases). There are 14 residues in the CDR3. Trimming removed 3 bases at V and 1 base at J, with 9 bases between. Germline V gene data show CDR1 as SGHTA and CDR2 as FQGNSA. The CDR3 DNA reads TGTGCCAGCAGCTTTTACAGGGCGAACACTGAAGCTTTCTTT. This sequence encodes CASSFYRANTEAFF. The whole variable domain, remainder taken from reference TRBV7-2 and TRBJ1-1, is GAGVSQSPSNKVTEKGKDVELRCDPISGHTALYWYRQSLGQGLEFLIYFQGNSAPDKSGLPSDRFSAERTGGSVSTLTIQRTQQEDSAVYLCASSFYRANTEAFFGQGTRLTVV.

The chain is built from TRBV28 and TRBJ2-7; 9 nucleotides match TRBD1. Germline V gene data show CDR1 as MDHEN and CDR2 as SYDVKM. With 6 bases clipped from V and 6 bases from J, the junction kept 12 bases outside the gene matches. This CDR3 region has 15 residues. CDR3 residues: CASSPPGTGSSEQYF. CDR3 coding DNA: TGTGCCAGCAGCCCCCCAGGGACAGGGTCAAGCGAGCAGTACTTC.

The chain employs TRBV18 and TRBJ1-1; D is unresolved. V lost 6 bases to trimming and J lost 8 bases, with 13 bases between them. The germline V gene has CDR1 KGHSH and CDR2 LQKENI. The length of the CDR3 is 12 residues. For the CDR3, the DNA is TGTGCCAGCTCTACCTCTAAGAAGGAAGCTTTCTTT. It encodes CASSTSKKEAFF.

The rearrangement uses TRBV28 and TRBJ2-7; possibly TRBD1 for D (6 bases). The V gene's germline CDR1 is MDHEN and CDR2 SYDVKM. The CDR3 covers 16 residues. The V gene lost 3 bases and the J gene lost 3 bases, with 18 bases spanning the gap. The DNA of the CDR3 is TGTGCCAGCAGTTTTGGAACAGGGAGTGGAGGCTACGAGCAGTACTTC. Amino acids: CASSFGTGSGGYEQYF.

This CDR3 reads CATSRDRVEAFF. The CDR3 bases are TGTGCCACCAGCAGAGACAGGGTTGAAGCTTTCTTT. V is TRBV15 and J is TRBJ1-1; tentative D call: TRBD1 (5 bases). V lost 0 bases to trimming and J lost 7 bases, with 6 bases between them. Germline V gene lookup returns CDR1 LNHNV and CDR2 YYDKDF (reference sequence). The CDR3 contains 12 residues.

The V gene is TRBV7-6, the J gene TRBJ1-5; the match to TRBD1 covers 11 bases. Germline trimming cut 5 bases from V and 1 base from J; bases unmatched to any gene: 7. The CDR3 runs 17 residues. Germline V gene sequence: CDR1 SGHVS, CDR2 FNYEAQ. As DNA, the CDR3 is TGTGCCAGCAGCCCTGGGACAGGGGGAAACAGCAATCAGCCCCAGCATTTT. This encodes CASSPGTGGNSNQPQHF.

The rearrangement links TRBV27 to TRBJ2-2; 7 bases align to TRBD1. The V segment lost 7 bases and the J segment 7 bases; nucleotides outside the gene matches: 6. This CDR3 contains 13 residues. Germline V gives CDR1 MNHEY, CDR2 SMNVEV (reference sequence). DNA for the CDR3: TGTGCCAGCAAACGGACAGGTGTCGGGGAGCTGTTTTTT. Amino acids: CASKRTGVGELFF.

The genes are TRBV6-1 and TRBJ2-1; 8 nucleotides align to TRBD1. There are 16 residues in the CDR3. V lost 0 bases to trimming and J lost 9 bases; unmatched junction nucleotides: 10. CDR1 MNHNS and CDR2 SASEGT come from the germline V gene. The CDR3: CASSEAGHRGESEQFF. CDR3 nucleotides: TGTGCCAGCAGTGAAGCGGGCCACAGGGGGGAGAGTGAGCAGTTCTTC.

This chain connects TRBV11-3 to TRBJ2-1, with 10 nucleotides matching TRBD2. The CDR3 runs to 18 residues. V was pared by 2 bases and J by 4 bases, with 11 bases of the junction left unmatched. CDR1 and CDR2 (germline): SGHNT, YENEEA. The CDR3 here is CASSLPAASGSGYNEQFF. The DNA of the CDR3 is TGTGCCAGCAGCTTACCGGCAGCTAGCGGGAGTGGGTACAATGAGCAGTTCTTC.

CDR3 region: CASSLLSYEQYF. CDR3 sequence (DNA): TGTGCCAGCAGTTTACTTAGCTACGAGCAGTACTTC. This chain links TRBV28 with TRBJ2-7; D is uncertain. This CDR3 is built from 12 residues. V lost 2 bases, J lost 3 bases, and 5 bases lay in between. CDR1 MDHEN and CDR2 SYDVKM come from the germline V gene. The full variable domain, with the rest looked up from reference TRBV28 and TRBJ2-7, is DVKVTQSSRYLVKRTGEKVFLECVQDMDHENMFWYRQDPGLGLRLIYFSYDVKMKEKGDIPEGYSVSREKKERFSLILESASTNQTSMYLCASSLLSYEQYFGPGTRLTVT.

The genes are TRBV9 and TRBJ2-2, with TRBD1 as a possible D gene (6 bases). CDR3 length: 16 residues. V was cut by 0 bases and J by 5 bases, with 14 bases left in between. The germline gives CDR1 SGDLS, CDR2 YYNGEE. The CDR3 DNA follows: TGTGCCAGCAGCGTAGCTGGGGGCGGCCGGACCGGGGAGCTGTTTTTT. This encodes CASSVAGGGRTGELFF. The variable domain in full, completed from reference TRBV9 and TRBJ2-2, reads DSGVTQTPKHLITATGQRVTLRCSPRSGDLSVYWYQQSLDQGLQFLIQYYNGEERAKGNILERFSAQQFPDLHSELNLSSLELGDSALYFCASSVAGGGRTGELFFGEGSRLTVL.

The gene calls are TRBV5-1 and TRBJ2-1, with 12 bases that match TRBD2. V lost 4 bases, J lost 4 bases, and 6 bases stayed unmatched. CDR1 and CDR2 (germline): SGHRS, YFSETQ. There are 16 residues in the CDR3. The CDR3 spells CASSPTSGGKYNEQFF. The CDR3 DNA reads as TGCGCCAGCAGCCCAACTAGCGGGGGGAAGTACAATGAGCAGTTCTTC.